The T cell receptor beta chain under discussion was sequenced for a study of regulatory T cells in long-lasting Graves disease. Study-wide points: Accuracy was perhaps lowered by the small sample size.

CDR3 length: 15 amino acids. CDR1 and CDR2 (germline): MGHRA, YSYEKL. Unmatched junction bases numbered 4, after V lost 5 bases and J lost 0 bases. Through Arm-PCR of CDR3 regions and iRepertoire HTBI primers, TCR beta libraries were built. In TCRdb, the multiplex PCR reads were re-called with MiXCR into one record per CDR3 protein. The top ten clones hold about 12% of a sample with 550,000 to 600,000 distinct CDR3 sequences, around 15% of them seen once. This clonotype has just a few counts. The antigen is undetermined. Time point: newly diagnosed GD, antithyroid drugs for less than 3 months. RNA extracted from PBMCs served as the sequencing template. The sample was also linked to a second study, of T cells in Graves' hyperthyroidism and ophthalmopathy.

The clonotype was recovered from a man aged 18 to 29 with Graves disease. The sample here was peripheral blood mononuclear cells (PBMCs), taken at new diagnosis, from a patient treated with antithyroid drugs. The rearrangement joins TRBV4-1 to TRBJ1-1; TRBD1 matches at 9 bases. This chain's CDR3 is CASSTRQGVNTEAFF. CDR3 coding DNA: TGCGCCAGCAGCACGCGACAGGGGGTGAACACTGAAGCTTTCTTT.